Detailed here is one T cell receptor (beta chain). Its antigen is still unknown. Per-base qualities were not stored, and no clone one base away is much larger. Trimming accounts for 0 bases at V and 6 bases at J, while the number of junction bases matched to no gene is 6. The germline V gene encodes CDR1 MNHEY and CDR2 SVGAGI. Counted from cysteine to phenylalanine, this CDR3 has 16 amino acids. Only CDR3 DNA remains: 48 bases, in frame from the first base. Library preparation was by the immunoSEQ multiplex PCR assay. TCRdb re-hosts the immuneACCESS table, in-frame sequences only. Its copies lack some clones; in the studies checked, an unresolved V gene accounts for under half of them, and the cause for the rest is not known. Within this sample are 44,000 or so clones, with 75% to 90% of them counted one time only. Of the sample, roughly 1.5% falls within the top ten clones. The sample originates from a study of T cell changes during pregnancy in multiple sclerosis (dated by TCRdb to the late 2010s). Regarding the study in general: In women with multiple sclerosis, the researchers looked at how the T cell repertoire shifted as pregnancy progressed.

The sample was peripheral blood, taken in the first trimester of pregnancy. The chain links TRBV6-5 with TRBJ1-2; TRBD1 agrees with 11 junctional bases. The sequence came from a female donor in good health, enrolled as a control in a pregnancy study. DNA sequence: TGTGCCAGCAGTTACTCAAAGGGACAGGGGGTAAATGGCTACACCTTC. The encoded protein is CASSYSKGQGVNGYTF.